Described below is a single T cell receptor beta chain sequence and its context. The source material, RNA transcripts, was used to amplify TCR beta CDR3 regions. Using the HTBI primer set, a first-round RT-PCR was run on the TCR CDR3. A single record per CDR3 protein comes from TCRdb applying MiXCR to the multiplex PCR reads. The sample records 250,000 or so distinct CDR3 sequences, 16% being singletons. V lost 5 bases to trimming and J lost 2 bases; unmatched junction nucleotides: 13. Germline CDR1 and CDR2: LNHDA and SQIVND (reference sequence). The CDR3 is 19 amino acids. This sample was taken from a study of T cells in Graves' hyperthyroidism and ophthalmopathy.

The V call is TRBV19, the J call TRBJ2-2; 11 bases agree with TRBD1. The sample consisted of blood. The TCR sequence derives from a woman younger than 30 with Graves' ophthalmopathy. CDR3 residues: CASSFRTGGWRENTGELFF. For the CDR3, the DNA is TGTGCCAGTAGTTTCAGGACAGGGGGCTGGCGGGAAAACACCGGGGAGCTGTTTTTT.